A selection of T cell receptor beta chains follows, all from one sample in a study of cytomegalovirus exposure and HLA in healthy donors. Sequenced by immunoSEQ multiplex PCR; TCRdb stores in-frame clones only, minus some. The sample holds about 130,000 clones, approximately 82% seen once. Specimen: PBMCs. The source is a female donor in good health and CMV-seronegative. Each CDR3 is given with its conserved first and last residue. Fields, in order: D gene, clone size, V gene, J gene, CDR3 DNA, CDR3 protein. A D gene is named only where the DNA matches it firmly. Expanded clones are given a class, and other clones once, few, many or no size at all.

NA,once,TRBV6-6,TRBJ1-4,TGTGCCAGCAGTTTAGATGCAACTAATGAAAAACTGTTTTTT,CASSLDATNEKLFF
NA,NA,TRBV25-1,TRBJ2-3,TGTGCCCCTGCAGATACGCAGTATTTT,CAPADTQYF
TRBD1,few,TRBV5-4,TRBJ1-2,TGTGCCAGCAGCCACCGGGACAGGGACGGCTACACCTTC,CASSHRDRDGYTF
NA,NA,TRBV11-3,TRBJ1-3,TGTGCCAGCAGCCAGGGAAATGGAAACACCATATATTTT,CASSQGNGNTIYF
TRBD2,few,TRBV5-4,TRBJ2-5,TGTGCCAGCAGCGAAAGCGGGAGGGCAGCAGAGACCCAGTACTTC,CASSESGRAAETQYF
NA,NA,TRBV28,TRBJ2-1,TGTGCCAGCAGTTCCCCTCTTATGAGGAAGGTAAAGTACAATGAGCAGTTCTTC,CASSSPLMRKVKYNEQFF
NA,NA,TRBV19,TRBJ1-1,TGTGCCAGTACAGGTACCACTGAAGCTTTCTTT,CASTGTTEAFF
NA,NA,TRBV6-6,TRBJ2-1,TGTGCCAGCAGAAATCGGAGGAATGAGCAGTTCTTC,CASRNRRNEQFF
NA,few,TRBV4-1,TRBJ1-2,TGCGCCAGCAGCCAGGTGGGACATATCTATGGCTACACCTTC,CASSQVGHIYGYTF
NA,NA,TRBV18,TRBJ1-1,TGTGCCAGCTCACTACGGGACTTGGGCACTGAAGCTTTCTTT,CASSLRDLGTEAFF
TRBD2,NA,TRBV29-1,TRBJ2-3,TGCAGCGCTAACCCGGGACTAGCGGGAGGTACGCAGTATTTT,CSANPGLAGGTQYF
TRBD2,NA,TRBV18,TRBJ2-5,TGTGCCAGCTCACCAAATAGCGGGAGTAGAGAGACCCAGTACTTC,CASSPNSGSRETQYF
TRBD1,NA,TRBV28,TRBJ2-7,TGTGCCAGCAGTCCGGGACAGGATTTCTACGAGCAGTACTTC,CASSPGQDFYEQYF
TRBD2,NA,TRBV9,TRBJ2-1,TGTGCCAGCAGCAGAGGGGGACTAGCGGGAGGGGGCAATGAGCAGTTCTTC,CASSRGGLAGGGNEQFF
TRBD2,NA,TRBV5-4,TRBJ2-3,TGTGCCAGCAGCTCCGGACTAGCTTGGACAGATACGCAGTATTTT,CASSSGLAWTDTQYF
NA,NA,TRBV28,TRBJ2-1,TGTGCCAGCAGACCGCTACAGGATTCAAGGAATGAGCAGTTCTTC,CASRPLQDSRNEQFF
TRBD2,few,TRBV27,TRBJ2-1,TGTGCCAGCAGTACGGGACTAGCGAACAATGAGCAGTTCTTC,CASSTGLANNEQFF
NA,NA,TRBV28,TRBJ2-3,TGTGCCAGCAGTACCCTGGGGGGAGTGGGCGGCACAGATACGCAGTATTTT,CASSTLGGVGGTDTQYF
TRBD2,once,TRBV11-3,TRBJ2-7,TGTGCCAGCAGCTTAGATGGCGCGGGGGTGCAGTACTTC,CASSLDGAGVQYF
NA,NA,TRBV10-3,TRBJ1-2,TGTGCCATCAGTGACTATCAGACTCGGGATGGCTACACCTTC,CAISDYQTRDGYTF
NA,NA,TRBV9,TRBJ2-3,TGTGCCAGCGCGGGGACCACTAGCACAGATACGCAGTATTTT,CASAGTTSTDTQYF
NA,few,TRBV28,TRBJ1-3,TGTGCCAGCAGTTCACCGAAACCCCGATCCGGGACAACCTCTGGAAACACCATATATTTT,CASSSPKPRSGTTSGNTIYF
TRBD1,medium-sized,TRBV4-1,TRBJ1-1,TGCGCCAGCAGCCAGAATCTCAGGGGGACCACTGAAGCTTTCTTT,CASSQNLRGTTEAFF
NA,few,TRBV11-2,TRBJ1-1,TGTGCCAGCACCTCTACCGGGGGGGTAGCCACTGAAGCTTTCTTT,CASTSTGGVATEAFF
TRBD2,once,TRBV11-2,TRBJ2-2,TGTGCCAGCAGCTTACGAGTTTGGCGGGGGGAGAACACCGGGGAGCTGTTTTTT,CASSLRVWRGENTGELFF
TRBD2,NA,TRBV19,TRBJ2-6,TGTGCCAGTAGTGGACTAGCGGGACTTGATGGGGCCAACGTCCTGACTTTC,CASSGLAGLDGANVLTF
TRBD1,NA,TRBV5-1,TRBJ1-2,TGCGCCAGCAGCTTGGGGACAGGGCAAGCGGGTGGCTACACCTTC,CASSLGTGQAGGYTF
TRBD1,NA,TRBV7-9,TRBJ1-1,TGTGCCAGCAGCTTAGGGGGGACAGGGGAAGCCACTGAAGCTTTCTTT,CASSLGGTGEATEAFF
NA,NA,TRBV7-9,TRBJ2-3,TGTGCCAGCAGCTTAGCCGTCGGTCTCACAGATACGCAGTATTTT,CASSLAVGLTDTQYF
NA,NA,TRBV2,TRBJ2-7,TGTGCCAGCAGATCGACAGGTGGCTACGAGCAGTACTTC,CASRSTGGYEQYF
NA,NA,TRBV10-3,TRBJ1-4,TGTGCCATCAGTGAAGGGACACCTAATGAAAAACTGTTTTTT,CAISEGTPNEKLFF
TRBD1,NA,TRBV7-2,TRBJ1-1,TGTGCCAGCAGCCGGACAGGGGCCACTGAAGCTTTCTTT,CASSRTGATEAFF
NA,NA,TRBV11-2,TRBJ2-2,TGTGCCAGCAGCTTTCTAGCGACTAACACCGGGGAGCTGTTTTTT,CASSFLATNTGELFF
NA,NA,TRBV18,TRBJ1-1,TGTGCCAGCTCAGCACAGGGAGGAGCCGAAGCTTTCTTT,CASSAQGGAEAFF
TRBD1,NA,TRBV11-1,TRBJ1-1,TGTGCCAGCAGCTTAGACAGGGGGCGCACTGAAGCTTTCTTT,CASSLDRGRTEAFF
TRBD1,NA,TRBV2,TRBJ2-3,TGTGCCGTCGGGACAGGGAGTGCAGATACGCAGTATTTT,CAVGTGSADTQYF
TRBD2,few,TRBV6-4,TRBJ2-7,TGTGCCAGCAGTGACTCCCTAGCGGGAGTGCTATCCTACGAGCAGTACTTC,CASSDSLAGVLSYEQYF
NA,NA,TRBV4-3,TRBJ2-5,TGCGCCAGCAGCCAAAGACAGGGAGGTGAAGAGACCCAGTACTTC,CASSQRQGGEETQYF
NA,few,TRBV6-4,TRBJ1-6,TGTGCCAGCAGTGAGCCCGACCGGGGTACTAGCTCCTATAATTCACCCCTCCACTTT,CASSEPDRGTSSYNSPLHF
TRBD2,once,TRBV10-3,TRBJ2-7,TGTGCCATCAGTGAGTCGACTAGCGGGAGGACATACGAGCAGTACTTC,CAISESTSGRTYEQYF
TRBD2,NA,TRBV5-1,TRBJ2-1,TGCGCCAGCAGCTTCAGCGGGAACGATGAGCAGTTCTTC,CASSFSGNDEQFF
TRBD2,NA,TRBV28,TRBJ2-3,TGTGCCAGCAGTGCGCTTGTTAGCGGGGGGAGCACAGATACGCAGTATTTT,CASSALVSGGSTDTQYF
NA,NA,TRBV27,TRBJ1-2,TGTGCCAGCAGTTTAGTACAGGGACATGGCTACACCTTC,CASSLVQGHGYTF
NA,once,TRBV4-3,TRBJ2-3,TGCGCCAGCAGCCAAGATTTACCAGGGTCGAGCACAGATACGCAGTATTTT,CASSQDLPGSSTDTQYF